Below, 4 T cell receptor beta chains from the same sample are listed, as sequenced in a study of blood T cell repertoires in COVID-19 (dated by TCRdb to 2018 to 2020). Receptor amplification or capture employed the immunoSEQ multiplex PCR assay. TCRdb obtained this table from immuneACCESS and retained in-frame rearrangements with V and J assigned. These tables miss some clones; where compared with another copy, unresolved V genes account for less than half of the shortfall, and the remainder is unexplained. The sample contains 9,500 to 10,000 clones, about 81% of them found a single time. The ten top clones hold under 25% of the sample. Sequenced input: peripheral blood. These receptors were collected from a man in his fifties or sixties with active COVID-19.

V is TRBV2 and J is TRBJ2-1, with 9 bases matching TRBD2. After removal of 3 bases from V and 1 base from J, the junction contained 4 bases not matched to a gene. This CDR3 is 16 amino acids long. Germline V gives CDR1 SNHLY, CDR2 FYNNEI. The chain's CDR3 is CASSELAGQSYNEQFF. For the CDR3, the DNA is TGTGCCAGCAGTGAGCTAGCGGGACAATCCTACAATGAGCAGTTCTTC.

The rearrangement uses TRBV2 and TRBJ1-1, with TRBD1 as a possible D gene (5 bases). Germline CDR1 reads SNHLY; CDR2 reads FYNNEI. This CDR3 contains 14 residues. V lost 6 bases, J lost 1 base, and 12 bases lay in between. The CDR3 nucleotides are TGTGCCAGCAGATGGGAGGGGCCGAACACTGAAGCTTTCTTT. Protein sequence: CASRWEGPNTEAFF. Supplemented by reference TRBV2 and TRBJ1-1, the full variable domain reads EPEVTQTPSHQVTQMGQEVILRCVPISNHLYFYWYRQILGQKVEFLVSFYNNEISEKSEIFDDQFSVERPDGSNFTLKIRSTKLEDSAMYFCASRWEGPNTEAFFGQGTRLTVV.

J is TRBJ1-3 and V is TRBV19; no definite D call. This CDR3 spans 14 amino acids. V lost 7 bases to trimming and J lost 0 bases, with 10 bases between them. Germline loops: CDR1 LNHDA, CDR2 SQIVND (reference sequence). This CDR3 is CASKEGPSGNTIYF. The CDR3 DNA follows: TGTGCCAGTAAAGAGGGTCCCTCTGGAAACACCATATATTTT.

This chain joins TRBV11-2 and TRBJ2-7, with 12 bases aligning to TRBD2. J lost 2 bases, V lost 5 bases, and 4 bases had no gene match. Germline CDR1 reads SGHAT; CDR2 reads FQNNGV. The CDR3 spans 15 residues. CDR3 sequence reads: CASSPLAGGTYEQYF. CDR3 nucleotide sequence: TGTGCCAGCAGCCCACTAGCGGGAGGTACCTACGAGCAGTACTTC.